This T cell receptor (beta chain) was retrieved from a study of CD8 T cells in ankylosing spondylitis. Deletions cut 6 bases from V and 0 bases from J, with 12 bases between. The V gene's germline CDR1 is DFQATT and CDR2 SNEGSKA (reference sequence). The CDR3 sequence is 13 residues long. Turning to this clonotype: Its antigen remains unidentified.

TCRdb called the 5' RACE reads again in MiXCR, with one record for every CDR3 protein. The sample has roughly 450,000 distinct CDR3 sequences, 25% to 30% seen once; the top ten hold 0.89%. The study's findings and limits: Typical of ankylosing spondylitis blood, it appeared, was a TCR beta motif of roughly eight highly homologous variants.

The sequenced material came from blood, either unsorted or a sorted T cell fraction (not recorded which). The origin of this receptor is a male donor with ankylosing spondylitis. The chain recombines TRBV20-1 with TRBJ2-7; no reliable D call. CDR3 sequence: CSAPGGASYEQYF. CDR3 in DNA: TGCAGTGCGCCCGGCGGTGCCTCCTACGAGCAGTACTTC.